The present T cell receptor (beta chain) was sequenced within a study of vaccination effects on CD4 cells after COVID-19. Using immunoSEQ multiplex PCR, the repertoire was profiled, and TCRdb retains in-frame clones only, with some absent. The table records around 25,000 clones, around 73% of them present only once. The authors isolated CD4+ T cells after nine to eleven days of culture. Vaccinees lacked prior SARS-CoV-2 infection and tested negative for nucleocapsid antibodies. In the cultures, half the medium was exchanged for IL-2 medium on days 3 and 7. The length of the CDR3 is 16 residues. Deletions cut 1 base from V and 6 bases from J, with 19 bases between. The germline gives CDR1 SGHAT, CDR2 FQNNGV. This clone showed up just a few times. Its antigen remains unidentified.

This clonotype was obtained from a human donor who received a COVID-19 vaccine. Material: CD4+ T cells from PBMCs cultured without peptide, obtained before COVID-19 vaccination. This sequence joins TRBV11-2 and TRBJ2-7; D is perhaps TRBD1 (7 bases). The CDR3 sequence: CASSLVWQGGTPEQYF. The CDR3 coding sequence is TGTGCCAGCAGCTTAGTTTGGCAGGGGGGAACTCCCGAGCAGTACTTC. Using reference TRBV11-2 and TRBJ2-7 for the parts outside the CDR3, the full variable domain is EAGVAQSPRYKIIEKRQSVAFWCNPISGHATLYWYQQILGQGPKLLIQFQNNGVVDDSQLPKDRFSAERLKGVDSTLKIQPAKLEDSAVYLCASSLVWQGGTPEQYFGPGTRLTVT.